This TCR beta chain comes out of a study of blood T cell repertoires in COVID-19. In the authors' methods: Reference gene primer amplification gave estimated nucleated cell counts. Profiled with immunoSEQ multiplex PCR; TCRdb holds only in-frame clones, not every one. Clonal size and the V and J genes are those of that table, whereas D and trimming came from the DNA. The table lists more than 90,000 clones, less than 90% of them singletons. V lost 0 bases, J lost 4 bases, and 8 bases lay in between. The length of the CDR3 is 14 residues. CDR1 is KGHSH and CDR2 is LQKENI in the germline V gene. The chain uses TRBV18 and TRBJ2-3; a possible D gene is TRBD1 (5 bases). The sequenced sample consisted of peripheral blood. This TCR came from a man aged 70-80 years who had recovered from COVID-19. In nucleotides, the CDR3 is TGTGCCAGCTCACCACCGACAGCCCCAGATACGCAGTATTTT. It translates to CASSPPTAPDTQYF.